Listed below are T cell receptor beta chains from one sample, sequenced in a study of T cells in localized non-small cell lung cancer. Assay: immunoSEQ multiplex PCR; the TCRdb copy retains only in-frame clones and omits some. The sample carries tens of thousands of clones, 85% to 95% recorded once. Sequences were derived from peripheral blood, sampled before any cancer treatment. These receptor sequences come from a woman between 40 and 69 years old with stage I lung adenocarcinoma. Both conserved end residues are part of each CDR3. D genes are given only for firm matches. Some rows mark clone size as missing; the rest say once, few, many or name a class of expanded clone.

CDR3 DNA: TGTGCCAGCAATTCAGGGGCCGCAGGAGCTATGGGCTACACCTTC
CDR3 protein: CASNSGAAGAMGYTF
clone size: .
J gene: TRBJ1-2
D gene: .
V gene: TRBV6-1

CDR3 DNA: TGTGCCAGCAGCCGTGGGGGGACTGAAGCTTTCTTT
CDR3 protein: CASSRGGTEAFF
clone size: few
J gene: TRBJ1-1
D gene: .
V gene: TRBV7-9

CDR3 DNA: TGTGCCAGCAGTGAGACGGGACTCCGGAACACTGAAGCTTTCTTT
CDR3 protein: CASSETGLRNTEAFF
clone size: .
J gene: TRBJ1-1
D gene: .
V gene: TRBV9

CDR3 DNA: TGTGCCAGCTCACCACCAAATGGTGGGACACAGAGTCAGCAGTTCTTC
CDR3 protein: CASSPPNGGTQSQQFF
clone size: .
J gene: TRBJ2-1
D gene: .
V gene: TRBV18